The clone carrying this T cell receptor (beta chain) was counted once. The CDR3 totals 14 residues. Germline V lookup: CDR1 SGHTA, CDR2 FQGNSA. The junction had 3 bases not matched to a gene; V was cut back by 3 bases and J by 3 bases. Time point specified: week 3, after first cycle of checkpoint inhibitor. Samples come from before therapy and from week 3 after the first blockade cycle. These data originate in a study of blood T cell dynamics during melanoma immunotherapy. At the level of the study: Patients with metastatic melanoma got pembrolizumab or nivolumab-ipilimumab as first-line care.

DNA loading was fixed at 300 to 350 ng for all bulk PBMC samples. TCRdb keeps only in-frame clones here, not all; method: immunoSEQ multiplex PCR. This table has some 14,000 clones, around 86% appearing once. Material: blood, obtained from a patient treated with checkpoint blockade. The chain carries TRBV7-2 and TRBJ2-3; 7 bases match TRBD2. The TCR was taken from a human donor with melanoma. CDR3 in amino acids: CASSFGGRTDTQYF. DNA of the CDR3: TGTGCCAGCAGCTTTGGCGGGAGAACAGATACGCAGTATTTT.